This is a list of T cell receptor beta chains from one sample in a study of response to subunit inactivated influenza vaccine. TCRdb re-derived calls from the RT-PCR reads in MiXCR, one entry per CDR3 protein. The sample lists around 520,000 distinct CDR3 sequences; roughly 27% were seen once. This sample comprised CD4+ T cells sorted from PBMCs, obtained 5 to 6 days after vaccination. These receptor sequences come from a man between 45 and 60 years old who received an inactivated influenza vaccine. Each CDR3 is given with its conserved first and last residue. A D gene is named only where the DNA matches it firmly. Expanded clones are given a class, and other clones once, few, many or no size at all.

j_gene: TRBJ2-5
abundance: few
v_gene: TRBV5-1
d_gene: .
CDR3nt: TGCGCCAGCAGCCCCGGGCCGGGAAACCAAGAGACCCAGTACTTC
CDR3aa: CASSPGPGNQETQYF

j_gene: TRBJ2-7
abundance: few
v_gene: TRBV5-1
d_gene: .
CDR3nt: TGCGCCAGCAGTCCCAGATCCAGGGACCGCTACGAGCAGTACTTC
CDR3aa: CASSPRSRDRYEQYF

j_gene: TRBJ2-5
abundance: .
v_gene: TRBV20-1
d_gene: TRBD2
CDR3nt: TGCAGTGCCATCCGGGAGGTCGGAGAGACCCAGTACTTC
CDR3aa: CSAIREVGETQYF

j_gene: TRBJ2-7
abundance: few
v_gene: TRBV4-2
d_gene: TRBD1
CDR3nt: TGTGCCAGCAGCCAAGACGGGACAGACGCCTACGAGCAGTACTTC
CDR3aa: CASSQDGTDAYEQYF

j_gene: TRBJ2-5
abundance: .
v_gene: TRBV15
d_gene: TRBD1
CDR3nt: TGTGCCACCAGCAGCCTTCTCGGGACAGAACAAGAGACCCAGTACTTC
CDR3aa: CATSSLLGTEQETQYF

j_gene: TRBJ1-3
abundance: many
v_gene: TRBV12-3/TRBV12-4
d_gene: .
CDR3nt: TGTGCCAGCAAGGGGAGGAAGGACGGAAACACCATATATTTT
CDR3aa: CASKGRKDGNTIYF

j_gene: TRBJ2-1
abundance: few
v_gene: TRBV12-3/TRBV12-4
d_gene: .
CDR3nt: TGTGCCAGCAGTTTCTGGGGCCTTTCCTACAATGAGCAGTTCTTC
CDR3aa: CASSFWGLSYNEQFF

j_gene: TRBJ2-7
abundance: .
v_gene: TRBV6-2/TRBV6-3
d_gene: .
CDR3nt: TGTGCCAGCAGTTCGACTAGTTCTCACGAGCAGTACTTC
CDR3aa: CASSSTSSHEQYF

j_gene: TRBJ2-7
abundance: .
v_gene: TRBV5-1
d_gene: TRBD1
CDR3nt: TGCGCCAGCAGCTACGGGACAGAATTCTACGAGCAGTACTTC
CDR3aa: CASSYGTEFYEQYF

j_gene: TRBJ2-5
abundance: many
v_gene: TRBV28
d_gene: .
CDR3nt: TGTGCCAGCAGTCGAGGCAGGGCCACCCAAGAGACCCAGTACTTC
CDR3aa: CASSRGRATQETQYF

j_gene: TRBJ2-3
abundance: few
v_gene: TRBV10-3
d_gene: .
CDR3nt: TGTGCCATCAGTGTTAGGGAGGTGGATACGCAGTATTTT
CDR3aa: CAISVREVDTQYF

j_gene: TRBJ2-3
abundance: few
v_gene: TRBV3-1
d_gene: .
CDR3nt: TGTGCCAGCAGCCCTGAGAGGGGTAATACGCAGTATTTT
CDR3aa: CASSPERGNTQYF

j_gene: TRBJ2-4
abundance: .
v_gene: TRBV5-1
d_gene: TRBD1
CDR3nt: TGCGCCAGCAGCCCCGGACAGGGGGATGGCAAAAACATTCAGTACTTC
CDR3aa: CASSPGQGDGKNIQYF

j_gene: TRBJ2-3
abundance: few
v_gene: TRBV12-3/TRBV12-4
d_gene: TRBD2
CDR3nt: TGTGCCAGCAGTCTTAGCGGGAGGGCAGATACGCAGTATTTT
CDR3aa: CASSLSGRADTQYF

j_gene: TRBJ2-3
abundance: .
v_gene: TRBV5-1
d_gene: .
CDR3nt: TGCGCCAGCAGCGTCCCAACAGATACGCAGTATTTT
CDR3aa: CASSVPTDTQYF

j_gene: TRBJ1-6
abundance: .
v_gene: TRBV12-3/TRBV12-4
d_gene: .
CDR3nt: TGTGCCAGCAGACTACAGGACATTGGGAATTCACCCCTCCACTTT
CDR3aa: CASRLQDIGNSPLHF

j_gene: TRBJ1-1
abundance: few
v_gene: TRBV5-1
d_gene: .
CDR3nt: TGCGCCAGCAGCCCTAGGGATAGGGGGGGAAATGCGGCTTTCTTT
CDR3aa: CASSPRDRGGNAAFF

j_gene: TRBJ2-2
abundance: .
v_gene: TRBV4-3
d_gene: TRBD1
CDR3nt: TGCGCCAGCAGCCAAGATCAGGGGGCGCCCGGGGAGCTGTTTTTT
CDR3aa: CASSQDQGAPGELFF

j_gene: TRBJ2-3
abundance: .
v_gene: TRBV10-3
d_gene: .
CDR3nt: TGTGCCATCAGGGAGAGGGGGACAGATACGCAGTATTTT
CDR3aa: CAIRERGTDTQYF

j_gene: TRBJ1-1
abundance: few
v_gene: TRBV20-1
d_gene: TRBD1
CDR3nt: TGCAGTGCTAGAGATAGACAGGGGCCATTTTCGGGTTTCTTT
CDR3aa: CSARDRQGPFSGFF

j_gene: TRBJ2-7
abundance: few
v_gene: TRBV18
d_gene: .
CDR3nt: TGTGCCAGCTCACCTTCCGGGACAAATTACGAGCAGTACTTC
CDR3aa: CASSPSGTNYEQYF

j_gene: TRBJ2-2
abundance: .
v_gene: TRBV24-1
d_gene: .
CDR3nt: TGTGCCACCAGTGGGACTACGGCCACCGGGGAGCTGTTTTTT
CDR3aa: CATSGTTATGELFF

j_gene: TRBJ1-1
abundance: .
v_gene: TRBV12-3/TRBV12-4
d_gene: .
CDR3nt: TGTGCCAGCAGTTTAGAGGAAGGTGCTGAAGCTTTCTTT
CDR3aa: CASSLEEGAEAFF

j_gene: TRBJ2-3
abundance: many
v_gene: TRBV6-1
d_gene: .
CDR3nt: TGTGCCAGCAGAGCGGCAAGCACAGATACGCAGTATTTT
CDR3aa: CASRAASTDTQYF

j_gene: TRBJ2-1
abundance: .
v_gene: TRBV12-3/TRBV12-4
d_gene: .
CDR3nt: TGTGCCAGCACAGGGGTGGATGAGCAGTTCTTC
CDR3aa: CASTGVDEQFF

j_gene: TRBJ2-1
abundance: .
v_gene: TRBV9
d_gene: .
CDR3nt: TGTGCCAGCAGCGTACCCCCGCCGGGCAATGAGCAGTTCTTC
CDR3aa: CASSVPPPGNEQFF

j_gene: TRBJ2-3
abundance: .
v_gene: TRBV4-3
d_gene: TRBD2
CDR3nt: TGCGCCAGCAGCCAAGAAGGGCAGCGGGGTGATACGCAGTATTTT
CDR3aa: CASSQEGQRGDTQYF

j_gene: TRBJ2-3
abundance: .
v_gene: TRBV24-1
d_gene: .
CDR3nt: TGTGCCACCAGTGATCCAGGGTATAAGGGAACAGATACGCAGTATTTT
CDR3aa: CATSDPGYKGTDTQYF

j_gene: TRBJ2-2
abundance: .
v_gene: TRBV6-2/TRBV6-3
d_gene: .
CDR3nt: TGTGCCAGCAGTTACTCGAAAACGGCCCCCGGGGAGCTGTTTTTT
CDR3aa: CASSYSKTAPGELFF

j_gene: TRBJ2-6
abundance: .
v_gene: TRBV11-1
d_gene: TRBD1
CDR3nt: TGTGCCAGCAGCTCCACCGGGACAGGGGGTTTCTCTGGGGCCAAAGTCCTGACTTTC
CDR3aa: CASSSTGTGGFSGAKVLTF

j_gene: TRBJ2-4
abundance: .
v_gene: TRBV12-3/TRBV12-4
d_gene: TRBD1
CDR3nt: TGTGCCACCCGGACAGGCGACAACATTCAGTACTTC
CDR3aa: CATRTGDNIQYF

j_gene: TRBJ2-1
abundance: few
v_gene: TRBV3-1
d_gene: TRBD2
CDR3nt: TGTGCCAGCAGCCGATTAGCGGGGGGGGAGTACAATGAGCAGTTCTTC
CDR3aa: CASSRLAGGEYNEQFF